Here is one T cell receptor (beta chain) with its context. Treatment of the sample: about 20 received Ad26.COV2.S at low or high dose, single or two shots; roughly 5 received placebo; per-sample allocation not given. Collection of the samples took place on day 63 after the first injection of vaccine or placebo. The CDR3 totals 15 residues. Trimming stripped 4 bases from V and 0 bases from J, with 14 bases between. Germline V gives CDR1 GTSNPN, CDR2 SVGIG (reference sequence). Clones were read by immunoSEQ multiplex PCR, and TCRdb kept only the in-frame ones, dropping some. Found here are approximately 340,000 clones, 80% to 90% of them singletons; the top ten hold less than 4%. The sample originates from a study of Ad26.COV2.S vaccination and SARS-CoV-2 variants. Study-wide context: The vaccine Ad26.COV2.S was put into the muscle once, or twice with 56 days between.

The sequencing used peripheral blood, collected in a trial of Ad26.COV2.S vaccine versus placebo. The TCR comes from a person between 18 and 65 years old who received the Ad26.COV2.S COVID-19 vaccine or a placebo. The chain has TRBV30 and TRBJ2-3; D might be TRBD1 (5 bases). CDR3 sequence: CAWTLQGRSTDTQYF. The DNA for the CDR3 is TGTGCCTGGACATTGCAGGGCCGTAGCACAGATACGCAGTATTTT.